One and the same sample provided the 7 T cell receptor beta chains below, sequenced in a study of cytomegalovirus exposure and HLA in healthy donors. Primers: 60 Vbeta forward and 13 Jbeta reverse. Libraries were prepared by immunoSEQ multiplex PCR; TCRdb keeps only in-frame clonotypes and omits some of them. The sample includes some 150,000 clones, approximately 74% of them seen just once. Sequenced: PBMCs. Every receptor here comes from a man aged 18 to 30 in good health and CMV-seropositive.

The chain recombines TRBV4-1 with TRBJ1-4; D might be TRBD1 (6 bases). Per the germline V gene, CDR1 is MGHRA and CDR2 is YSYEKL. The CDR3 has 18 amino acids. Trimming left V 2 bases short and J 6 bases short, with 22 bases between. The CDR3 loop reads CASSQNPPRVGAYEKLFF. CDR3 DNA sequence: TGCGCCAGCAGCCAAAACCCTCCTAGAGTGGGGGCTTATGAAAAACTGTTTTTT.

The V and J genes are TRBV30 and TRBJ1-2; D remains ambiguous. The CDR3 sequence is 21 residues long. Per the germline V gene, CDR1 is GTSNPN and CDR2 is SVGIG (reference sequence). V was pared by 0 bases and J by 4 bases, with 33 bases between. The CDR3 loop is CAWSVDPLTPQLRLTPYGYTF. CDR3 nucleotide sequence: TGTGCCTGGAGTGTAGACCCCCTCACTCCTCAGCTCAGGCTTACACCCTATGGCTACACCTTC.

The J gene is TRBJ2-7, the V gene TRBV19, with 7 bases matching TRBD2. Germline loops: CDR1 LNHDA, CDR2 SQIVND (reference sequence). The trim removed 6 bases at V and 4 bases at J, leaving 24 bases unmatched. The CDR3 covers 19 residues. CDR3 coding DNA: TGTGCCAGTAGCTTCCCCCTAGCGGAGGGGAGGGCCTTTTTATACGAGCAGTACTTC. Protein product: CASSFPLAEGRAFLYEQYF.

CDR3 protein: CASRYRGTNTEAFF. CDR3 DNA sequence: TGTGCCAGCAGATACAGGGGCACGAACACTGAAGCTTTCTTT. The chain employs TRBV2 and TRBJ1-1, with 7 bases identical to TRBD1. The V gene's germline CDR1 is SNHLY and CDR2 FYNNEI. V shed 6 bases and J 1 base; nucleotides not matched to a gene: 5. This CDR3 region has 14 residues.

This CDR3 is CATTEWGRGTEAFF. The CDR3 bases are TGTGCCACCACAGAGTGGGGGCGCGGCACTGAAGCTTTCTTT. The chain employs TRBV28 and TRBJ1-1; tentative D call: TRBD1 (6 bases). CDR3 size: 14 residues. Germline values: CDR1 MDHEN, CDR2 SYDVKM. Trimming stripped 10 bases from V and 4 bases from J, with 19 bases between. The full variable domain, its missing parts supplied by reference TRBV28 and TRBJ1-1, is DVKVTQSSRYLVKRTGEKVFLECVQDMDHENMFWYRQDPGLGLRLIYFSYDVKMKEKGDIPEGYSVSREKKERFSLILESASTNQTSMYLCATTEWGRGTEAFFGQGTRLTVV.

The chain uses TRBV6-5 and TRBJ1-1; D remains ambiguous. The germline gives CDR1 MNHEY, CDR2 SVGAGI. V was pared by 0 bases and J by 8 bases, with 16 bases between. The CDR3 extends over 15 amino acids. DNA of the CDR3: TGTGCCAGCAGTTACTCAGGCACCTGGCAGGAAGAAGCTTTCTTT. The encoded protein is CASSYSGTWQEEAFF.

The chain couples TRBV7-2 to TRBJ2-5; 7 bases fit TRBD2. The germline CDR1 and CDR2 sequences are SGHTA and FQGNSA. With 5 bases clipped from V and 5 bases from J, the junction kept 5 bases outside the gene matches. The CDR3 covers 13 residues. This CDR3 is CASSGGGLETQYF. Here the CDR3 DNA reads TGTGCCAGCAGCGGCGGGGGATTGGAGACCCAGTACTTC.